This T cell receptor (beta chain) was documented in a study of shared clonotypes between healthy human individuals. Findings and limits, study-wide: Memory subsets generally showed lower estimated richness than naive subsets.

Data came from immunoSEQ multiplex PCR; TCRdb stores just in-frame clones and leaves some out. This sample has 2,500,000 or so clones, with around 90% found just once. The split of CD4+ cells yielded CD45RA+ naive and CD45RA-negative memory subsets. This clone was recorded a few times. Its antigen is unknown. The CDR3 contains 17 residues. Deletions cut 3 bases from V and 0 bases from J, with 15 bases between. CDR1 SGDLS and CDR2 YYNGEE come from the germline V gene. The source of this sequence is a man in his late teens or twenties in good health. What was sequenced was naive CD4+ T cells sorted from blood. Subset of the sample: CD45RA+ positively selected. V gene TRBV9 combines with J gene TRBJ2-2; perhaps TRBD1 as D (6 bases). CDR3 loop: CASSGGTGFPNTGELFF. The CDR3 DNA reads TGTGCCAGCAGCGGCGGTACAGGGTTTCCGAACACCGGGGAGCTGTTTTTT. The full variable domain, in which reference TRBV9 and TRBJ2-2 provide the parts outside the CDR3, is DSGVTQTPKHLITATGQRVTLRCSPRSGDLSVYWYQQSLDQGLQFLIQYYNGEERAKGNILERFSAQQFPDLHSELNLSSLELGDSALYFCASSGGTGFPNTGELFFGEGSRLTVL.